This T cell receptor beta chain derives from a study of T cell repertoires in cytomegalovirus infection. General study findings and limits: Cumulative public TCR beta family frequency identified CMV carriers with the relevant HLA.

As regards this clonotype: Its antigen is as yet unknown.

J lost 5 bases, V lost 5 bases, and 13 bases had no gene match. CDR1 MNHEY and CDR2 SVGEGT come from the germline V gene. This CDR3 is 16 amino acids long. MiXCR was run by TCRdb on the reads, yielding one entry per CDR3 protein. The sample lists approximately 83,000 distinct CDR3 sequences, 20% to 30% seen once, with about half in the top ten. The sample here was CD8+ T cells from cultured PBMCs, taken from culture after CMV antigen stimulation. J is TRBJ2-3 and V is TRBV6-2 or TRBV6-3; TRBD2 matches 7 bases. The TCR sequence derives from a human donor in good health (CMV status not recorded). Some clones in this sample may be carry-over from other donors' samples. This CDR3 reads CASSNLGLAVKDTQYF. The CDR3, as DNA: TGTGCCAGCAGTAACCTGGGGCTAGCGGTGAAAGATACGCAGTATTTT.